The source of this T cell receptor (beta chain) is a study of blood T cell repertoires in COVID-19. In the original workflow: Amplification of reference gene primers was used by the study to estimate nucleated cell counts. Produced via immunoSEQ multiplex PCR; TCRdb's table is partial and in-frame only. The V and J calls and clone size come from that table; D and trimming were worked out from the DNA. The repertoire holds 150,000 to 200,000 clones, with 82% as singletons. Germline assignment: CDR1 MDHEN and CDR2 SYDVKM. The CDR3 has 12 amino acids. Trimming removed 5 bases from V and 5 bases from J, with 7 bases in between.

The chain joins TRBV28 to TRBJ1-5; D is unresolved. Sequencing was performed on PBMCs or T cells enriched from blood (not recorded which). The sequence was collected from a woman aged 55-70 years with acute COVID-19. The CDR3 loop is CASSVGYQPQHF. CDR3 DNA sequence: TGTGCCAGCAGTGTCGGGTATCAGCCCCAGCATTTT.